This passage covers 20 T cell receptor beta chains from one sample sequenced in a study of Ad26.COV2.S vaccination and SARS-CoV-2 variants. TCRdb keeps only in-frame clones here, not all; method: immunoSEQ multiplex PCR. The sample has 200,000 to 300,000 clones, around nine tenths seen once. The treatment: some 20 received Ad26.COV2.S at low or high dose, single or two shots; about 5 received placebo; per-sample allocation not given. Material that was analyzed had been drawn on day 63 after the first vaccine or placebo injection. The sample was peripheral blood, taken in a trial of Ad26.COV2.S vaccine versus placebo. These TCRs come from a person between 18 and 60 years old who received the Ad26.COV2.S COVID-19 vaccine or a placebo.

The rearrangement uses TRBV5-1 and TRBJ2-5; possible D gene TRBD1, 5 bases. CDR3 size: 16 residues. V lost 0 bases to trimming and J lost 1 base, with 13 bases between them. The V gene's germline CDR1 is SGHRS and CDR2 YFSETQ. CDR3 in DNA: TGCGCCAGCAGCTTGGGAGCGCAGGGCCCCCAAGAGACCCAGTACTTC. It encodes CASSLGAQGPQETQYF. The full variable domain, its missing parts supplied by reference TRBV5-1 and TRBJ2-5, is KAGVTQTPRYLIKTRGQQVTLSCSPISGHRSVSWYQQTPGQGLQFLFEYFSETQRNKGNFPGRFSGRQFSNSRSEMNVSTLELGDSALYLCASSLGAQGPQETQYFGPGTRLLVL.

CDR3 bases: TGTGCCAGCAGGGAGGTCGGCAGAAACACCGGGGAGCTGTTTTTT. Protein product: CASREVGRNTGELFF. The chain recombines TRBV11-2 with TRBJ2-2, with D possibly being TRBD2 (5 bases). CDR1 is SGHAT, CDR2 FQNNGV, per germline. The CDR3 consists of 15 residues. V shed 6 bases and J shed 2 bases, with 13 bases lying between them.

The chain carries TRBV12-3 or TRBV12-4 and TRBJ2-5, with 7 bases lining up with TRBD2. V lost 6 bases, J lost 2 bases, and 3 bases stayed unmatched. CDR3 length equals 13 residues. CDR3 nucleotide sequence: TGTGCCAGCAGGGGGGGGAGGCAAGAGACCCAGTACTTC. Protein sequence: CASRGGRQETQYF.

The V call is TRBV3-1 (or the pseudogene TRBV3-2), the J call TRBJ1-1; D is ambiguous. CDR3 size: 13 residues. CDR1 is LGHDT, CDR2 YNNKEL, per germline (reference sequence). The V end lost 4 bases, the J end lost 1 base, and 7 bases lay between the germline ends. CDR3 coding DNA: TGTGCCAGCAGCCCACAGCAGAACACTGAAGCTTTCTTT. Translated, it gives CASSPQQNTEAFF.

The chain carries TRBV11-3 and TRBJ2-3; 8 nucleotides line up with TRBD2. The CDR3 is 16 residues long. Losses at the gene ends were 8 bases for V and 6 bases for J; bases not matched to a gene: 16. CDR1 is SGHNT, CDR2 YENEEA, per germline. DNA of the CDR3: TGTGCCAGCTCTCAGCGGGCGGGAGGACCCACCGATACGCAGTATTTT. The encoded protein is CASSQRAGGPTDTQYF.

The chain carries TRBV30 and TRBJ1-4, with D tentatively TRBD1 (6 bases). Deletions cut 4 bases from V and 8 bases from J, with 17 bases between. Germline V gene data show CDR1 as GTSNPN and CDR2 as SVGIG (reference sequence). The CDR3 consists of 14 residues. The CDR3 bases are TGTGCCTGGACTGGGGGGCTCATGTCCGAAAAACTGTTTTTT. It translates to CAWTGGLMSEKLFF.

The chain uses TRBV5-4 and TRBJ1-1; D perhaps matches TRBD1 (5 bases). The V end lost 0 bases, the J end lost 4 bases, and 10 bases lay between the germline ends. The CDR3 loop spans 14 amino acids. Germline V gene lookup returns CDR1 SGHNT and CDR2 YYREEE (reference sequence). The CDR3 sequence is CASSLEGWGTEAFF. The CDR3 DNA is TGTGCCAGCAGCTTGGAGGGGTGGGGCACTGAAGCTTTCTTT.

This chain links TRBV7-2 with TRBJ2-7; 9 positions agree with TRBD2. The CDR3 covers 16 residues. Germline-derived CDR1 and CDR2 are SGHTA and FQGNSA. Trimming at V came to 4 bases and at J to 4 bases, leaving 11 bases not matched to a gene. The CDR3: CASSSPFSSGAYEQYF. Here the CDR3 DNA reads TGTGCCAGCAGCTCGCCCTTCTCTAGCGGGGCTTACGAGCAGTACTTC. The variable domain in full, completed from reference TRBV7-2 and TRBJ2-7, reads GAGVSQSPSNKVTEKGKDVELRCDPISGHTALYWYRQSLGQGLEFLIYFQGNSAPDKSGLPSDRFSAERTGGSVSTLTIQRTQQEDSAVYLCASSSPFSSGAYEQYFGPGTRLTVT.

This CDR3 reads CASRQGGSPLLHF. CDR3 nucleotide sequence: TGTGCCAGCAGACAAGGGGGGTCCCCTCTCCTCCACTTT. This chain links TRBV6-5 with TRBJ1-6; D might be TRBD1 (6 bases). V shed 6 bases and J shed 15 bases, with 18 bases lying between them. Germline CDR1 and CDR2: MNHEY and SVGAGI. CDR3 length: 13 amino acids.

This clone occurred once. Here the CDR3 DNA reads TGTGCCAGCTCTCACACTCCCCGACCGGGACAGGCAAGGGATGGCTACACCTTC. The encoded protein is CASSHTPRPGQARDGYTF. The chain combines TRBV18 with TRBJ1-2; 8 bases line up with TRBD1. J was trimmed by 6 bases and V by 6 bases; bases with no gene match: 21. CDR3 length: 18 residues. Per the germline V gene, CDR1 is KGHSH and CDR2 is LQKENI.

CDR3 amino acids: CASSFRTAGSYNSPLHF. The DNA of the CDR3 is TGTGCCAGCAGTTTTCGGACCGCAGGTTCCTATAATTCACCCCTCCACTTT. V gene TRBV27 combines with J gene TRBJ1-6, with unresolved D. The germline V gene has CDR1 MNHEY and CDR2 SMNVEV (reference sequence). Between the trimmed V and J ends, which lost 3 bases and 1 base, there was a span of 13 bases. The CDR3 has 17 residues.

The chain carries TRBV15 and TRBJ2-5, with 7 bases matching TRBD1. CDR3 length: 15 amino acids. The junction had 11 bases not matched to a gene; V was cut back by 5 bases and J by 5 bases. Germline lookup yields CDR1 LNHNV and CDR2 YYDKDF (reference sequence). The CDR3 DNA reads TGTGCCACCAGCTTCTCCTCGGGACAGCGGGAGACCCAGTACTTC. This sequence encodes CATSFSSGQRETQYF.

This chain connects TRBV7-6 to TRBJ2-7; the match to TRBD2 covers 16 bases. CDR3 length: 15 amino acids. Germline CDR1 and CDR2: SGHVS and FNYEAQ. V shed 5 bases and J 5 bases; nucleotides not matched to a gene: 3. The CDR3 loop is CASSEGLAGGNEQYF. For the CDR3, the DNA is TGTGCCAGCAGCGAGGGACTAGCGGGGGGGAACGAGCAGTACTTC.

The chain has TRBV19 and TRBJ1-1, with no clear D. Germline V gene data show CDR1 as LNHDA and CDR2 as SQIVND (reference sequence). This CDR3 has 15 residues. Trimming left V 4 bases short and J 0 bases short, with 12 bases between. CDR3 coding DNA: TGTGCCAGTAGTACACTACAGTCTATGAACACTGAAGCTTTCTTT. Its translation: CASSTLQSMNTEAFF. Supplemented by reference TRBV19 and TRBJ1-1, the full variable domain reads DGGITQSPKYLFRKEGQNVTLSCEQNLNHDAMYWYRQDPGQGLRLIYYSQIVNDFQKGDIAEGYSVSREKKESFPLTVTSAQKNPTAFYLCASSTLQSMNTEAFFGQGTRLTVV.

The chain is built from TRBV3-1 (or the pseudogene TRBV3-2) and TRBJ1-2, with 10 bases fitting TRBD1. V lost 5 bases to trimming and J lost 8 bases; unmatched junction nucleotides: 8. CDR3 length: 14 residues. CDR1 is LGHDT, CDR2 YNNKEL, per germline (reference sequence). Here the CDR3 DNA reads TGTGCCAGCAGCGAAGGGACAGGGGTGGTCGGCTACACCTTC. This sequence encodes CASSEGTGVVGYTF.

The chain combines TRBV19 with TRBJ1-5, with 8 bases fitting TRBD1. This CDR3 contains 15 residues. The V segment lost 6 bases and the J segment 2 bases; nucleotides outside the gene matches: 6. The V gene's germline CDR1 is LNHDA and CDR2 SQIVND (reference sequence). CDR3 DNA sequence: TGTGCCAGTAGCCGGACAGGGTTTGGCAATCAGCCCCAGCATTTT. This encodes CASSRTGFGNQPQHF.

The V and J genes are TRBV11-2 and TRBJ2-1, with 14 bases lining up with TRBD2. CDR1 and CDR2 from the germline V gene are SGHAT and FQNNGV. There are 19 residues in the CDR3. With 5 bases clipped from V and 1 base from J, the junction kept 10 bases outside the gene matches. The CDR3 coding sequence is TGTGCCAGCAGCCTTAGACTAGCGGGAGGGTCCGCGTCCTACAATGAGCAGTTCTTC. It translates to CASSLRLAGGSASYNEQFF.

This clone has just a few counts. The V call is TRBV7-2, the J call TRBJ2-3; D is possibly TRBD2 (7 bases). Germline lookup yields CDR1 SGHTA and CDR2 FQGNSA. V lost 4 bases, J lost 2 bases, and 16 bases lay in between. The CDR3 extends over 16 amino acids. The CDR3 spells CASSSRGAGLTDTQYF. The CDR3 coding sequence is TGTGCCAGCAGCTCTCGGGGGGCTGGACTCACAGATACGCAGTATTTT.

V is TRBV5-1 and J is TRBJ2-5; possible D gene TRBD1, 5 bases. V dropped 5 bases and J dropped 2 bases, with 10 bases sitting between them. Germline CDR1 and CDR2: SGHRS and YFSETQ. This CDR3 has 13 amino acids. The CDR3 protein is CASSLYRQETQYF. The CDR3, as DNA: TGCGCCAGCAGTCTCTACAGGCAAGAGACCCAGTACTTC. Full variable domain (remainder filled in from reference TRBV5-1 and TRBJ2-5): KAGVTQTPRYLIKTRGQQVTLSCSPISGHRSVSWYQQTPGQGLQFLFEYFSETQRNKGNFPGRFSGRQFSNSRSEMNVSTLELGDSALYLCASSLYRQETQYFGPGTRLLVL.

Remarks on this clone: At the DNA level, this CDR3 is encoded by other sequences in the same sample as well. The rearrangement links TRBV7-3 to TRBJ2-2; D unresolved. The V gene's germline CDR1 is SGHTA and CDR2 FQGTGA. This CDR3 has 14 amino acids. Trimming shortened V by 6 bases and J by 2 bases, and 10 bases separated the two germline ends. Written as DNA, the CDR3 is TGTGCCAGCAGTCCCGGCCTCAACACCGGGGAGCTGTTTTTT. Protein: CASSPGLNTGELFF.